This T cell receptor beta chain is from a study of T cells in Graves' hyperthyroidism and ophthalmopathy (dated by TCRdb to 2018 to 2020). For the study in its entirety: Peripheral blood samples were taken at the time of initial diagnosis, prior to any treatment. TCR V-J signatures able to tell the groups apart were searched for in a discovery cohort of 100 patients, of whom under 45 had Graves' ophthalmopathy and roughly 58 had stable Graves' hyperthyroidism. After blood sampling, hyperthyroidism patients were treated with methimazole at a starting dose of 30 mg daily, and ophthalmopathy patients were treated with high-dose intravenous methylprednisolone. The 95 to 100 discovery patients were randomly divided into training and test sets at a 7:3 ratio. In more than 5 Graves' hyperthyroidism patients, the study also compared T-cell repertoires from thyroid tissue with T-cell repertoires from blood. Whether ophthalmopathy could be predicted prospectively was tested in an independent validation cohort made up of fewer than 20 hyperthyroidism patients plus 17 patients who later progressed to ophthalmopathy. The paper reports TCR Vbeta CDR3 sequencing of some 140 peripheral blood samples: some 44 ophthalmopathy, 75 to 80 hyperthyroidism and around 17 progressor patients.

The germline V gene encodes CDR1 SQVTM and CDR2 ANQGSEA. Counted from cysteine to phenylalanine, this CDR3 has 11 amino acids. Here the CDR3 DNA is all that survives: 33 bases in frame from base 1. Deletion took 4 bases off V and 9 bases off J, with a span of 12 bases between the germline ends. General conclusions and limits of the study: A model built on a 13 V-J signature distinguished ophthalmopathy from stable hyperthyroidism, reaching approximately 89% sensitivity and 81.08% specificity in cross-validation and 80%/75% in testing. Sample size was not statistically predetermined, and investigators were not blinded to group allocation. Blood samples also contained most of the expanded thyroid clonotypes (frequency above 0.001), which suggests that blood repertoires may reflect thyroid immune responses. In validation, progression to ophthalmopathy was predicted by the model with 70.59% sensitivity and 72% to 80% specificity, a median of about 6 months before onset.

The TCR beta CDR3 regions were amplified from the RNA transcripts. For the first round of RT-PCR on the TCR CDR3, the HTBI primer set was used together with the Qiagen OneStep RT-PCR kit. Libraries were constructed in a second round of multiplex PCR, after which size selection and purification were performed. Libraries were sequenced paired-end with 100 bp reads on an Illumina HiSeq2000. As for the original processing: Raw data were processed with SOAPnuke, discarding reads with adapters, uncalled bases, mean Phred below 15, or no exact constant-primer or identifier match. High-quality paired reads were merged using COPE v1.2.5, and each unique nucleotide sequence was defined as a clonotype. MiTCR v1.1 was used to align clonotypes to the IMGT TRBV, TRBD and TRBJ reference segments. The analysis included only V-J combinations with a frequency above 0.0001, which together covered around 99% of the repertoires. The TCS score was defined as F50 (clonal expansion) divided by E x V (chaos), with BLOSUM62-based TCRdist calculated between CDR3 peptides within each V-J. Welch's t-statistics and random forest reduced fewer than 550 V-J features to under 15, which were used in a naive Bayes classifier (R e1071). Starting from the raw public reads, TCRdb applied fastp trimming at Q25, assembled clones with MiXCR and retained in-frame beta chains. Records with the same CDR3 protein are collapsed into one entry carrying the most frequent genes and DNA. The V and J calls and clone size are TCRdb's, not the authors'. The sample table shows about 290,000 distinct CDR3 sequences, and roughly 13% are seen once. The ten largest account for roughly 7.7% of the sample.

This clonotype was observed many times. What this receptor recognizes is not known. Base qualities are not at hand, and no much larger clone is one base apart. A patient counted as having stable Graves' hyperthyroidism if no progression to ophthalmopathy occurred over 18 months of follow-up. The hyperthyroidism patients were between 18 and 65 years old and newly diagnosed, with a disease duration of less than 2 months. Exclusion was applied to patients with uncontrolled infections, other autoimmune diseases, pregnancy or lactation. Clinical symptoms, serum thyroxine and TRAb, thyroid ultrasound, and orbital computed tomography formed the basis for the diagnoses. Ficoll-Paque density gradient centrifugation was used to isolate PBMCs from approximately 10 ml of fresh peripheral blood. Trizol reagent was used to extract total RNA, and RNA quality was then checked on an Agilent 2100 Bioanalyzer.

Input material: blood. The TCR originated in a woman between 35 and 50 years old with Graves' hyperthyroidism. This sequence uses TRBV29-1 and TRBJ2-5; the D gene lacks a confident call. This receptor carries the CDR3 CSVGVLMAQYF. The nucleotides read TGCAGCGTTGGGGTTCTGATGGCCCAGTACTTC.